This paragraph reports one T cell receptor beta chain. One end of the junction varies from germline; a read error may be responsible. Treatment of any kind had been given to no patient before thyroid surgery. The sample belongs to a study of metastatic and nonmetastatic thyroid tumors. Per the study methods: A classifier for distant metastasis in papillary thyroid cancer was constructed using CDR3 differences observed across clinicopathological groups. TCRdb called clones again from the PCR reads with MiXCR. None of the V and J calls come from the authors' own analysis; TCRdb made them. Of 28,000 or so clones in the sample, around a sixth were seen once. Germline V CDR1 and CDR2: SSHAT, FNYEAQ (reference sequence). The CDR3 is 15 amino acids.

The sequenced sample consisted of blood. This rearrangement joins TRBV7-7 to TRBJ2-7, with D unclear. This clonotype originated in a female donor with papillary thyroid cancer or a benign thyroid nodule (not recorded which). Some clones in this sample may be carry-over from other donors' samples. The CDR3 region has the DNA TGTGCTAGCAGCTTAGCCCATGGGTGGGATTACGAGCAGTACTTC. This gives the protein CASSLAHGWDYEQYF.